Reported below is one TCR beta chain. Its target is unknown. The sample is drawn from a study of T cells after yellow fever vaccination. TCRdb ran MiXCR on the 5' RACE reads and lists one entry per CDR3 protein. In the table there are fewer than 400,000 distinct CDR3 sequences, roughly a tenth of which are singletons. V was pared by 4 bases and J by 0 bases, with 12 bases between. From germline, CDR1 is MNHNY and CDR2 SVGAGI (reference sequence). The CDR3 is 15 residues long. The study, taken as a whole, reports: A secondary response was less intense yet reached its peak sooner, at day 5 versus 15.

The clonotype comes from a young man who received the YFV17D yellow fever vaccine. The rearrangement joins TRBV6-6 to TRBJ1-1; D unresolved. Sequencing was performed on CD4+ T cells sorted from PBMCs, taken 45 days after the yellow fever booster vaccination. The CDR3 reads CASSFQGSVNTEAFF. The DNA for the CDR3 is TGTGCCAGCAGTTTCCAAGGGAGTGTGAACACTGAAGCTTTCTTT.